This TCR beta chain appears in the sequencing data of a study of control samples from healthy donors and cancer patients. This table comes from immunoSEQ multiplex PCR, and its TCRdb copy is limited to in-frame clones, with some not included. There are roughly 76,000 clones in the sample; 94% occur only once, and roughly 5% lies in the top ten. CDR3 length: 19 amino acids. V was shortened by 4 bases and J by 2 bases, with 21 bases between the two germline ends. Germline V gives CDR1 MNHEY, CDR2 SMNVEV (reference sequence). The sequence came from a woman between 18 and 29 years old in good health. The sample comprised blood. This chain uses TRBV27 with TRBJ2-6, with D perhaps matching TRBD1 or TRBD2 (5 bases each). The DNA for the CDR3 is TGTGCCAGCAGTTCCCCCTTTTCAGGGACCAGGCCTGGGGCCAACGTCCTGACTTTC. Amino acid sequence: CASSSPFSGTRPGANVLTF.